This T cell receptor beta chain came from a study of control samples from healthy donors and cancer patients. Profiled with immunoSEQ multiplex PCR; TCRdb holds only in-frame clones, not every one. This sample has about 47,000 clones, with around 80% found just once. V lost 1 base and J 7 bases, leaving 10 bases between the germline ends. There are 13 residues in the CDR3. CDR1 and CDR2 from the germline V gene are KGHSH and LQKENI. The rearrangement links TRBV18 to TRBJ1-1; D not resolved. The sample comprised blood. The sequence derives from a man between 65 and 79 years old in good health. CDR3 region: CASSPRARDEAFF. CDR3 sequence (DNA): TGTGCCAGCTCACCACGAGCGCGGGATGAAGCTTTCTTT.